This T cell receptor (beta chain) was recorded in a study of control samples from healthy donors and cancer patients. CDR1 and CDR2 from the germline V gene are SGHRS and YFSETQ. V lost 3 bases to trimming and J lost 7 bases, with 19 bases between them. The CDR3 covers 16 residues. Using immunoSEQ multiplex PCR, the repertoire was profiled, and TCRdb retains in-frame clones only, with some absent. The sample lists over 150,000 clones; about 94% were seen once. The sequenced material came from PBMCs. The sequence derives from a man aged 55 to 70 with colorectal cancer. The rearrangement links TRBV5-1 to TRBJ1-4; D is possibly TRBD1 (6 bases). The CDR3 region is CASSSNTGTRSEKLFF. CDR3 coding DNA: TGCGCCAGCAGCTCCAATACAGGGACCAGGAGTGAAAAACTGTTTTTT.